This TCR beta chain was obtained from a study of technical replicates of blood from several donors. This CDR3 has 17 amino acids. Germline V gives CDR1 WNHNN, CDR2 SYGVQD (reference sequence). V lost 5 bases and J lost 4; bases outside the gene matches: 10. TCRdb keeps only in-frame clones here, not all; method: immunoSEQ multiplex PCR. The sample lists some 71,000 clones; approximately 96% were seen once. The receptor's source is a human donor in good health. This chain links TRBV10-1 with TRBJ2-7; TRBD2 matches 14 bases. The material sequenced was T cells isolated from PBMCs. The CDR3 nucleotides are TGCGCCAGCAGTTCGGGACTAGCGGGAGCTGGGCAATACGAGCAGTACTTC. The encoded protein is CASSSGLAGAGQYEQYF.